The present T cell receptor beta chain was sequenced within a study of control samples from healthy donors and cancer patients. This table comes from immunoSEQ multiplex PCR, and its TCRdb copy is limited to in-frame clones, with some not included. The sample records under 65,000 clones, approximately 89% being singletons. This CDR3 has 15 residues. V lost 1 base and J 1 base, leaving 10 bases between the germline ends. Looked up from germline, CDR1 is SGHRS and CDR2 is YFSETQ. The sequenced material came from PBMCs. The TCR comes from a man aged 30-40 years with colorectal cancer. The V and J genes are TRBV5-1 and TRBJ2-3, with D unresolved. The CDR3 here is CASSLTADRTDTQYF. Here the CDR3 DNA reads TGCGCCAGCAGCTTGACAGCCGATCGCACAGATACGCAGTATTTT. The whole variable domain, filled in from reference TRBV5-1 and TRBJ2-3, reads KAGVTQTPRYLIKTRGQQVTLSCSPISGHRSVSWYQQTPGQGLQFLFEYFSETQRNKGNFPGRFSGRQFSNSRSEMNVSTLELGDSALYLCASSLTADRTDTQYFGPGTRLTVL.